This T cell receptor (beta chain) was identified in a study of lymphopenia after photon versus proton radiotherapy. TCRdb keeps only in-frame clones here, not all; method: immunoSEQ multiplex PCR. The sample records over 15,000 clones, 75% to 95% being singletons. This clone was counted between two and nine times. CDR1 SGHRS and CDR2 YFSETQ come from the germline V gene. V lost 6 bases, J lost 7 bases, and 9 bases stayed unmatched. CDR3 length equals 14 residues. The sequencing used peripheral blood, collected from a patient treated with photon-based radiotherapy. The chain employs TRBV5-1 and TRBJ2-1, with 8 positions matching TRBD1. The sequence was collected from a man in his sixties with pancreatic cancer. The CDR3 coding sequence is TGCGCCAGCATGGCGACAGGGGCTGGGAATGAGCAGTTCTTC. It encodes CASMATGAGNEQFF.